The 5 T cell receptor beta chains presented below share a single source sample, sequenced in a study of CD8 T cells in Susac syndrome. A quantity of about 0.5 to 1 ug RNA underwent reverse transcription using random hexamers. TCRdb used MiXCR to reprocess the immunoSEQ multiplex PCR reads, holding one entry per CDR3 protein. The data hold about 180,000 distinct CDR3 sequences, with under 95% observed a single time. The source material was CD4+ T cells from PBMCs. These receptors were obtained from a human donor with Susac syndrome.

This clonotype came up once. The gene calls are TRBV2 and TRBJ2-7; the match to TRBD1 covers 9 bases. Germline V lookup: CDR1 SNHLY, CDR2 FYNNEI. The ends lost 7 bases at V and 0 bases at J; junction bases unmatched: 13. The CDR3 has 17 residues. The CDR3 here is CASIRPGTGTGSYEQYF. CDR3 nucleotides: TGTGCCAGCATTCGTCCCGGGACAGGGACGGGCTCCTACGAGCAGTACTTC.

This chain uses TRBV14 with TRBJ2-3; 9 positions match TRBD2. This CDR3 comprises 15 residues. Trimming removed 0 bases from V and 7 bases from J; junction bases left unmatched: 5. Germline V gives CDR1 SGHDN, CDR2 FVKESK. CDR3 nucleotide sequence: TGTGCCAGCAGCCAAGAAGGGACTAGCCGATATACGCAGTATTTT. Protein sequence: CASSQEGTSRYTQYF.

The chain employs TRBV20-1 and TRBJ2-7; possibly TRBD1 for D (6 bases). The V end lost 7 bases, the J end lost 3 bases, and 13 bases lay between the germline ends. The CDR3 runs 12 residues. Germline assignment: CDR1 DFQATT and CDR2 SNEGSKA (reference sequence). Here the CDR3 DNA reads TGCAGTGTTGGGACATCTAACTACGAGCAGTACTTC. As protein: CSVGTSNYEQYF.

CDR3 in amino acids: CASSGGRGASQETQYF. The CDR3 nucleotides read TGTGCCAGCAGCGGTGGTCGGGGGGCCAGCCAAGAGACCCAGTACTTC. This sequence joins TRBV9 and TRBJ2-5; D possibly corresponds to TRBD2 (7 bases). There are 16 residues in the CDR3. V shed 3 bases and J shed 1 base, with 16 bases lying between them. Germline V CDR1 and CDR2: SGDLS, YYNGEE.

This chain uses TRBV12-3 or TRBV12-4 with TRBJ1-2; D is unclear. Trimming cost V 3 bases and J 2 bases, with 7 bases left between them. The CDR3 is made up of 13 amino acids. The CDR3 region is CASSLMGNYGYTF. For the CDR3, the DNA is TGTGCCAGCAGTTTGATGGGGAACTATGGCTACACCTTC.